This TCR beta chain was found in a study of cytomegalovirus exposure and HLA in healthy donors. Findings and caveats of the study: Rarity characterized most TCR sequences, yet some public TCRs appeared in many donors.

The V end was cut by 5 bases, the J end by 4 bases, with 13 bases between. Germline CDR1 is SGHVS and CDR2 is FQNEAQ. CDR3 length: 14 residues. On this clone itself: As yet, its antigen is unknown.

In the PCR, 60 Vbeta and 13 Jbeta primers were used. Assay: immunoSEQ multiplex PCR; the TCRdb copy retains only in-frame clones and omits some. Its table records 130,000 or so clones. The sequencing input was PBMCs. This clonotype was obtained from a woman in her late teens or twenties in good health and CMV-seronegative. This chain connects TRBV7-8 to TRBJ2-3; D uncertain. In DNA, the CDR3 is TGTGCCAGCAGCCTGATGCACAGCTCAGATACGCAGTATTTT. Protein: CASSLMHSSDTQYF. Looking up the rest from reference TRBV7-8 and TRBJ2-3 gives the full variable domain: GAGVSQSPRYKVAKRGQDVALRCDPISGHVSLFWYQQALGQGPEFLTYFQNEAQLDKSGLPSDRFFAERPEGSVSTLKIQRTQQEDSAVYLCASSLMHSSDTQYFGPGTRLTVL.